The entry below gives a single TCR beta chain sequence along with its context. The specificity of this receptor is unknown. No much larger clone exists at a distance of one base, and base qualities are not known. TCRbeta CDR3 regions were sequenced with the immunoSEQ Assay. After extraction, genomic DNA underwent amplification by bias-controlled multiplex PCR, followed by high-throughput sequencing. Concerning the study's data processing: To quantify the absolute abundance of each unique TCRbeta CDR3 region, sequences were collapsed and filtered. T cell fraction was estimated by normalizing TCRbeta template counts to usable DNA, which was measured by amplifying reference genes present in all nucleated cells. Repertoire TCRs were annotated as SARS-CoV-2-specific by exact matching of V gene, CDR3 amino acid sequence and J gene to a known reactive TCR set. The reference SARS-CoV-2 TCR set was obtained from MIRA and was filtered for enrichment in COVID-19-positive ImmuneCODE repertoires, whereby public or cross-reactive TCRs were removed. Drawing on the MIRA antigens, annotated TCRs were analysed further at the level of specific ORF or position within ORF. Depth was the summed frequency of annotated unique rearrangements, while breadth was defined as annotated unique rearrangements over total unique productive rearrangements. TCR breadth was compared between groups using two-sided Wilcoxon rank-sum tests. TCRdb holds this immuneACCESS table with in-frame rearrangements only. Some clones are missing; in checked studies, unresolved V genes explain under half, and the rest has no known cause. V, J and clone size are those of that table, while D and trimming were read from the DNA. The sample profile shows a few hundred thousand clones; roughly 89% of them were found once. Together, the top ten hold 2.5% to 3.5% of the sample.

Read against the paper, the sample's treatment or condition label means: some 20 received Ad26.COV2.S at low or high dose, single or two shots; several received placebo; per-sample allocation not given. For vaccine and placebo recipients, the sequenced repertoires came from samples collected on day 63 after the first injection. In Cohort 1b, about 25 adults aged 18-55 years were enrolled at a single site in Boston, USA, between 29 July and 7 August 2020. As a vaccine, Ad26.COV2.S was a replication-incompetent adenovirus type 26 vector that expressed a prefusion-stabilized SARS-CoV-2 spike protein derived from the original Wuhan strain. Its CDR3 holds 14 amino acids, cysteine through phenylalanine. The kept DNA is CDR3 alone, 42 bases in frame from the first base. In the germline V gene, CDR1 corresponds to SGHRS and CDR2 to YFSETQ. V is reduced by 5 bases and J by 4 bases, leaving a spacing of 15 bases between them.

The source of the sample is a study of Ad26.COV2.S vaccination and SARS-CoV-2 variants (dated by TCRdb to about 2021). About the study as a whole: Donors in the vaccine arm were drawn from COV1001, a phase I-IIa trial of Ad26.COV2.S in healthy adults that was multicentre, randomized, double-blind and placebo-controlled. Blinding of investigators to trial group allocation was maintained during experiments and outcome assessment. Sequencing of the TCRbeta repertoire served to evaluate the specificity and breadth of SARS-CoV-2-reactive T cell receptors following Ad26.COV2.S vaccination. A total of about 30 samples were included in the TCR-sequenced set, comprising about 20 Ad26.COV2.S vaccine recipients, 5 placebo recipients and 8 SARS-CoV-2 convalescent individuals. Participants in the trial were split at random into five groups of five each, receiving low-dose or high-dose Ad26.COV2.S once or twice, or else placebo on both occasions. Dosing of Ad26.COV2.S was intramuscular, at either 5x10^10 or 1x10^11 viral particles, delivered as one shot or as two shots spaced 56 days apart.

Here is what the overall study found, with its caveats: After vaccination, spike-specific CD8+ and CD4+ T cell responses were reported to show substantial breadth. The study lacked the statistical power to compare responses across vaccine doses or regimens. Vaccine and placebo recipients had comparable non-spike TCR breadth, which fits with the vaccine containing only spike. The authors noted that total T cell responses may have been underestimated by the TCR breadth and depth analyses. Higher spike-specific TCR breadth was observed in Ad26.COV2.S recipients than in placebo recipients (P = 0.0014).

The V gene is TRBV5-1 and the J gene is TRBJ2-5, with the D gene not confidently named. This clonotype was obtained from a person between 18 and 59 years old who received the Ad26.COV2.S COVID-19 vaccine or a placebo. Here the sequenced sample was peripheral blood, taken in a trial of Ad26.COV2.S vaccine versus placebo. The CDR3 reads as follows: CASSFQGFRETQYF. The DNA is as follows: TGCGCCAGCAGTTTCCAAGGCTTCCGAGAGACCCAGTACTTC.